The entry below describes one T cell receptor (beta chain). The data derive from a study of blood T cell repertoires in COVID-19. Germline V lookup: CDR1 LGHDT, CDR2 YNNKEL (reference sequence). The trim removed 4 bases at V and 2 bases at J, leaving 8 bases unmatched. This CDR3 region has 16 residues. Measured with immunoSEQ multiplex PCR; TCRdb has only the in-frame clones, and not every one. The data hold 150,000 to 200,000 clones, with around 83% observed a single time. The TCR sequence derives from a woman in her 70s with COVID-19, enrolled during active disease. V and J are TRBV3-1 (or the pseudogene TRBV3-2) and TRBJ2-4, with 7 bases fitting TRBD2. What was sequenced was peripheral blood. CDR3 coding DNA: TGTGCCAGCAGCCCTCTTTTGACTAGCTCCAAAAACATTCAGTACTTC. It is translated as CASSPLLTSSKNIQYF.